Shown below are 16 T cell receptor beta chains from a single sample sequenced in a study of shared clonotypes between healthy human individuals (dated by TCRdb to about 2020). Libraries were made using the immunoSEQ multiplex PCR assay. What TCRdb holds here is the immuneACCESS table cut down to in-frame rearrangements. Part of the clones is not present; checked against another copy, under half of the missing clones reflect an unresolved V gene, and the others are unexplained. In this sample the table shows 500,000 or so clones, roughly 95% of which occur a single time. About 0.067% of the sample belongs to the ten largest clones. The specimen sequenced was naive CD4+ T cells sorted from blood. The cell subset or site label, read with the paper, signifies: CD45RA+ positively selected. These receptors all come from a woman aged 30 to 39 in good health.

The rearrangement joins TRBV16 to TRBJ1-4, with D perhaps matching TRBD1 (5 bases). The germline gives CDR1 KGHSY, CDR2 FQNENV. CDR3 length: 15 residues. Trimming pared 0 bases from V and 1 base from J, leaving 6 bases between. The CDR3 region has the DNA TGTGCCAGCAGCCAATCCAGGGTAACTAATGAAAAACTGTTTTTT. As protein: CASSQSRVTNEKLFF.

CDR3 in DNA: TGTGCCAGCAGTTACTCTGGGACTAGAGGGTCCTACGAGCAGTACTTC. This sequence encodes CASSYSGTRGSYEQYF. The chain uses TRBV6-5 and TRBJ2-7, with 8 bases fitting TRBD2. Germline CDR1 and CDR2: MNHEY and SVGAGI. The CDR3 runs 16 residues. V shed 0 bases, J shed 1 base, and the junction held 5 bases outside the gene matches.

The V gene is TRBV4-1, the J gene TRBJ2-5; TRBD1 matches at 11 bases. CDR3 length: 14 residues. The V segment lost 7 bases and the J segment 5 bases; nucleotides outside the gene matches: 6. The germline V gene has CDR1 MGHRA and CDR2 YSYEKL. The CDR3 loop reads CASKRDRGEETQYF. CDR3 nucleotide sequence: TGCGCCAGCAAACGGGACAGGGGGGAGGAGACCCAGTACTTC.

This chain uses TRBV5-4 with TRBJ2-2; the match to TRBD2 covers 15 bases. The CDR3 runs to 17 residues. V was clipped by 4 bases and J by 5 bases; unmatched bases: 6. Germline assignment: CDR1 SGHNT and CDR2 YYREEE (reference sequence). The CDR3 reads CASSLGLAGGGTGELFF. CDR3 in DNA: TGTGCCAGCAGCCTGGGACTAGCGGGAGGCGGGACCGGGGAGCTGTTTTTT.

The rearrangement links TRBV21-1 to TRBJ2-3; TRBD2 reflects the table's D call only, with no check against the DNA. TRBV21-1 is flagged as a pseudogene. The CDR3 spans 18 residues. CDR3 sequence reads: CASSKGGTSGSTPDTQYF. The DNA for the CDR3 is TGTGCCAGCAGCAAAGGTGGGACTAGCGGGAGTACCCCAGATACGCAGTATTTT.

The chain links TRBV7-6 to TRBJ2-3, with no clear D. Germline CDR1 reads SGHVS; CDR2 reads FNYEAQ. V lost 0 bases to trimming and J lost 2 bases, with 9 bases between them. The CDR3 extends over 15 amino acids. The CDR3 sequence is CASSLAGQLTDTQYF. The CDR3 DNA reads as TGTGCCAGCAGCTTAGCAGGGCAGCTCACAGATACGCAGTATTTT.

The chain recombines TRBV7-9 with TRBJ2-3; weak D call: TRBD2 (5 bases). Germline CDR1 reads SEHNR; CDR2 reads FQNEAQ (reference sequence). V dropped 2 bases and J dropped 8 bases, with 8 bases sitting between them. This CDR3 has 12 residues. The CDR3 sequence is CASSLLGGTQYF. CDR3 sequence (DNA): TGTGCCAGCAGCTTACTAGGAGGTACGCAGTATTTT.

The CDR3 region has the DNA TGTGCCAGCAGTTACAAGTGGACAGGGGTCTACAATGAGCAGTTCTTC. It encodes CASSYKWTGVYNEQFF. This chain joins TRBV6-5 and TRBJ2-1; 9 bases fit TRBD1. J gave up 3 bases and V 2 bases, and 5 bases lay outside the gene matches. Germline assignment: CDR1 MNHEY and CDR2 SVGAGI. CDR3 size: 16 residues.

The rearrangement links TRBV19 to TRBJ2-3; 16 bases agree with TRBD2. Germline V lookup: CDR1 LNHDA, CDR2 SQIVND (reference sequence). There are 19 residues in the CDR3. With V trimmed by 6 bases and J by 0 bases, 9 bases remained unmatched. The CDR3: CASRERPGLAGGSTDTQYF. CDR3 nucleotide sequence: TGTGCCAGTAGAGAGAGACCGGGACTAGCGGGAGGGAGCACAGATACGCAGTATTTT.

J is TRBJ1-2 and V is TRBV28; D may be TRBD1 (6 bases). The CDR3 totals 13 residues. Per the germline V gene, CDR1 is MDHEN and CDR2 is SYDVKM. V lost 5 bases and J lost 9, with 16 bases in between. The CDR3: CASSTLIQGSYTF. The DNA for the CDR3 is TGTGCCAGCAGTACCCTCATACAGGGAAGCTACACCTTC.

On this clone: Other DNA sequences within the sample encode an identical CDR3. The gene calls are TRBV10-3 and TRBJ2-1; D uncertain. The ends were cut back, 0 bases at V and 8 bases at J, with 8 bases in the middle. The germline CDR1 and CDR2 sequences are ENHRY and SYGVKD. This CDR3 comprises 13 residues. CDR3 bases: TGTGCCATCAGTGAGTCCGAGATAGATGAGCAGTTCTTC. This gives the protein CAISESEIDEQFF.

This chain joins TRBV11-2 and TRBJ1-2; D not certain. Germline V gene data show CDR1 as SGHAT and CDR2 as FQNNGV. This CDR3 is 17 amino acids long. V was cut by 5 bases and J by 8 bases, with 27 bases left in between. CDR3 protein: CASSPRTGSGSIGGYTF. For the CDR3, the DNA is TGTGCCAGCAGCCCGAGGACCGGAAGCGGGTCTATTGGGGGCTACACCTTC.

The CDR3 loop is CASSYEVGYGYTF. CDR3 nucleotides: TGTGCCAGCAGTTATGAGGTGGGGTATGGCTACACCTTC. The J gene is TRBJ1-2, the V gene TRBV6-6; D gene uncertain. The length of the CDR3 is 13 residues. CDR1 and CDR2 from the germline V gene are MNHNY and SVGAGI (reference sequence). V was clipped by 3 bases and J by 5 bases, with 10 bases between them.

On this clone itself: A junction boundary mismatches the germline segment, possibly from a read error. The chain employs TRBV5-1 and TRBJ1-1, with D maybe TRBD1 (6 bases). In germline, CDR1 is SGHRS, CDR2 YFSETQ. The CDR3 contains 14 residues. The CDR3 reads CASSLDSPNTEAFF. In DNA form, the CDR3 reads TGCGCCAGCAGTTTGGACAGTCCGAACACTGAAGCTTTCTTT.

The rearrangement links TRBV6-5 to TRBJ2-1; weak D call: TRBD1 (6 bases). Deletions cut 5 bases from V and 7 bases from J, with 15 bases between. The CDR3 totals 14 residues. CDR1 is MNHEY and CDR2 is SVGAGI in the germline V gene. The CDR3 nucleotides are TGTGCCAGCAGTCTAGGGGGAATCAGAAATGAGCAGTTCTTC. It translates to CASSLGGIRNEQFF.

This clone was picked up one time. The rearrangement joins TRBV6-5 to TRBJ1-1; maybe TRBD1 (5 bases). The V and J ends lost 2 bases and 4 bases respectively, with 14 bases between them. This CDR3 is 15 amino acids long. Germline lookup yields CDR1 MNHEY and CDR2 SVGAGI. The CDR3 sequence is CASSYLGGVGTEAFF. In DNA form, the CDR3 reads TGTGCCAGCAGTTACCTAGGAGGGGTGGGCACTGAAGCTTTCTTT.